A single sample is the source of the 20 T cell receptor beta chains below, sequenced in a study of blood T cell repertoires in COVID-19. Profiled with immunoSEQ multiplex PCR; TCRdb holds only in-frame clones, not every one. The sample carries over 250,000 clones, around 86% recorded once. The sample comprised peripheral blood. The origin of the receptors is a man aged 40-49 years who had recovered from COVID-19.

This chain links TRBV5-4 with TRBJ2-1; the D is unclear. The CDR3 totals 13 residues. V gave up 3 bases and J gave up 5 bases, with 9 bases separating them. Germline-derived CDR1 and CDR2 are SGHNT and YYREEE (reference sequence). The CDR3 here is CASSSTRDNEQFF. The DNA of the CDR3 is TGTGCCAGCAGCTCGACCCGGGACAATGAGCAGTTCTTC.

In this sample, this clone turned up once. CDR3 sequence (DNA): TGTGCCAGCAGGAGTAGCGGGCACGGGGAGCTGTTTTTT. Its protein is CASRSSGHGELFF. The V and J genes are TRBV6-6 and TRBJ2-2, with 7 nucleotides matching TRBD2. The CDR3 contains 13 residues. The V gene end was trimmed by 6 bases and the J gene end by 7 bases; junction bases not matched to a gene: 5. Germline loops: CDR1 MNHNY, CDR2 SVGAGI (reference sequence).

The V gene is TRBV5-1, the J gene TRBJ1-2, with 10 bases identical to TRBD1. V lost 1 base to trimming and J lost 2 bases; unmatched junction nucleotides: 5. The CDR3 runs to 16 residues. Germline V gene sequence: CDR1 SGHRS, CDR2 YFSETQ. Here the CDR3 reads CASSLRGTGENYGYTF. CDR3 bases: TGCGCCAGCAGCTTGCGCGGGACAGGGGAAAACTATGGCTACACCTTC. Complete variable domain (other parts from reference TRBV5-1 and TRBJ1-2): KAGVTQTPRYLIKTRGQQVTLSCSPISGHRSVSWYQQTPGQGLQFLFEYFSETQRNKGNFPGRFSGRQFSNSRSEMNVSTLELGDSALYLCASSLRGTGENYGYTFGSGTRLTVV.

The genes are TRBV12-3 or TRBV12-4 and TRBJ2-4; a weak D match, TRBD2 (5 bases). V shed 6 bases and J shed 1 base, with 7 bases lying between them. The CDR3 loop spans 13 amino acids. The CDR3 sequence is CASSGGAKNIQYF. The CDR3, as DNA: TGTGCCAGCAGCGGCGGGGCCAAAAACATTCAGTACTTC.

The V call is TRBV25-1, the J call TRBJ1-2; 7 bases are a match to TRBD1. The V gene end was trimmed by 3 bases and the J gene end by 3 bases; junction bases not matched to a gene: 7. This CDR3 is built from 15 residues. Germline values: CDR1 MGHDK, CDR2 SYGVNS. The CDR3 here is CASSDLNRGHYGYTF. The CDR3 nucleotides are TGTGCCAGCAGTGATCTAAACAGGGGACACTATGGCTACACCTTC.

The chain has TRBV19 and TRBJ2-3; 7 bases are shared with TRBD1. V lost 5 bases, J lost 5 bases, and 13 bases stayed unmatched. The CDR3 contains 16 residues. From germline, CDR1 is LNHDA and CDR2 SQIVND (reference sequence). The CDR3 sequence: CASSPLQGVPGDTQYF. CDR3 DNA: TGTGCCAGTAGTCCTCTTCAGGGGGTTCCGGGAGATACGCAGTATTTT.

The V and J genes are TRBV9 and TRBJ2-7, with 8 bases that match TRBD2. The V gene end was trimmed by 0 bases and the J gene end by 3 bases; junction bases not matched to a gene: 8. Germline V CDR1 and CDR2: SGDLS, YYNGEE. The CDR3 is made up of 16 amino acids. The CDR3 sequence: CASSVDPAGDFYEQYF. The CDR3 DNA reads TGTGCCAGCAGCGTAGATCCAGCGGGAGATTTCTACGAGCAGTACTTC. Together with reference TRBV9 and TRBJ2-7, the CDR3 gives the full variable domain: DSGVTQTPKHLITATGQRVTLRCSPRSGDLSVYWYQQSLDQGLQFLIQYYNGEERAKGNILERFSAQQFPDLHSELNLSSLELGDSALYFCASSVDPAGDFYEQYFGPGTRLTVT.

This clone was observed a single time. The CDR3: CASSPRGLGTEAFF. The CDR3 DNA is TGTGCCAGCAGCCCCAGGGGGCTGGGCACTGAAGCTTTCTTT. V is TRBV11-3 and J is TRBJ1-1; the match to TRBD1 covers 8 bases. J was trimmed by 4 bases and V by 5 bases; bases with no gene match: 6. This CDR3 has 14 residues. CDR1 is SGHNT and CDR2 is YENEEA in the germline V gene.

The chain carries TRBV5-1 and TRBJ2-5; tentatively, D is TRBD1 (5 bases). The V end was cut by 5 bases, the J end by 4 bases, with 12 bases between. CDR1 is SGHRS, CDR2 YFSETQ, per germline. This CDR3 spans 13 amino acids. CDR3 in amino acids: CASSSGWGETQYF. The CDR3 DNA sequence: TGCGCCAGCAGTTCAGGGTGGGGAGAGACCCAGTACTTC.

The chain couples TRBV5-1 to TRBJ2-2; 8 bases fit TRBD1. Germline values: CDR1 SGHRS, CDR2 YFSETQ. The CDR3 runs 17 residues. The V segment lost 0 bases and the J segment 4 bases; nucleotides outside the gene matches: 8. CDR3 DNA: TGCGCCAGCAGCTTGGTCCCAGGGGGCATCGGCACCGGGGAGCTGTTTTTT. It yields the protein CASSLVPGGIGTGELFF.

The chain is built from TRBV4-3 and TRBJ2-1; D gene uncertain. The V gene's germline CDR1 is LGHNA and CDR2 YSLEER. There are 14 residues in the CDR3. Trimming took off 0 bases at V and 5 bases at J, with 8 bases between the two ends. The CDR3 protein is CASSQDLQNNEQFF. For the CDR3, the DNA is TGCGCCAGCAGCCAAGATTTACAGAACAATGAGCAGTTCTTC.

V is TRBV10-1 and J is TRBJ2-1, with TRBD2 identical over 8 bases. Germline V gives CDR1 WNHNN, CDR2 SYGVQD (reference sequence). CDR3 length: 16 amino acids. The V segment lost 7 bases and the J segment 4 bases; nucleotides outside the gene matches: 12. CDR3 coding DNA: TGCGCCAGCACCGAGAGACGGGGGGGAAATTACAATGAGCAGTTCTTC. Its protein is CASTERRGGNYNEQFF.

The chain couples TRBV19 to TRBJ1-5; weak D call: TRBD1 (6 bases). The V gene lost 7 bases and the J gene lost 0 bases, with 16 bases spanning the gap. CDR1 LNHDA and CDR2 SQIVND come from the germline V gene (reference sequence). The CDR3 extends over 16 amino acids. The DNA of the CDR3 is TGTGCCAGTACTCGACGGACAGAATATAGCAATCAGCCCCAGCATTTT. It encodes CASTRRTEYSNQPQHF. Complete variable domain (other parts from reference TRBV19 and TRBJ1-5): DGGITQSPKYLFRKEGQNVTLSCEQNLNHDAMYWYRQDPGQGLRLIYYSQIVNDFQKGDIAEGYSVSREKKESFPLTVTSAQKNPTAFYLCASTRRTEYSNQPQHFGDGTRLSIL.

The rearrangement uses TRBV11-2 and TRBJ2-1; 10 bases are a match to TRBD2. The CDR3 totals 17 residues. The V gene's germline CDR1 is SGHAT and CDR2 FQNNGV. Trimming removed 6 bases from V and 4 bases from J; junction bases left unmatched: 12. As DNA, the CDR3 is TGTGCCAGCAGTAGGATAGCGGGGGGCCGATTGTACAATGAGCAGTTCTTC. Its translation: CASSRIAGGRLYNEQFF. The whole variable domain, filled in from reference TRBV11-2 and TRBJ2-1, reads EAGVAQSPRYKIIEKRQSVAFWCNPISGHATLYWYQQILGQGPKLLIQFQNNGVVDDSQLPKDRFSAERLKGVDSTLKIQPAKLEDSAVYLCASSRIAGGRLYNEQFFGPGTRLTVL.

This clone was observed a few times. CDR3 nucleotide sequence: TGTGCCAGCAGCCCTGGGCTATCCCCCTCCTACGAGCAGTACTTC. It encodes CASSPGLSPSYEQYF. The rearrangement links TRBV11-2 to TRBJ2-7; unclear D gene. Germline CDR1 and CDR2: SGHAT and FQNNGV. The V end was cut by 5 bases, the J end by 0 bases, with 14 bases between. The CDR3 spans 15 residues.

The genes are TRBV7-2 and TRBJ2-1; D is unclear. The V gene lost 3 bases and the J gene lost 7 bases, with 10 bases spanning the gap. Germline CDR1 reads SGHTA; CDR2 reads FQGNSA. The CDR3 has 13 residues. CDR3 sequence: CASSFSFTNEQFF. CDR3 coding DNA: TGTGCCAGCAGCTTTAGCTTTACAAATGAGCAGTTCTTC.

V and J are TRBV15 and TRBJ1-1; possible D gene TRBD1, 6 bases. Germline V gene sequence: CDR1 LNHNV, CDR2 YYDKDF (reference sequence). This CDR3 is 14 amino acids long. Between the trimmed V and J ends, which lost 0 bases and 7 bases, there was a span of 12 bases. The CDR3 nucleotides read TGTGCCACCAGCAGAGATTATCAGGGGAGTGAAGCTTTCTTT. It codes for CATSRDYQGSEAFF.

The chain joins TRBV3-1 (or the pseudogene TRBV3-2) to TRBJ1-5; possible D gene TRBD1, 5 bases. Per germline, CDR1 LGHDT and CDR2 YNNKEL (reference sequence). The CDR3 runs to 15 residues. V lost 0 bases, J lost 9 bases, and 15 bases lay in between. DNA for the CDR3: TGTGCCAGCAGCCAAGATTCTCGAGTGGGGCGGCCCCAGCATTTT. Its translation: CASSQDSRVGRPQHF.

The V call is TRBV7-7, the J call TRBJ2-1; D perhaps matches TRBD1 (5 bases). From germline, CDR1 is SSHAT and CDR2 FNYEAQ (reference sequence). V was clipped by 1 base and J by 10 bases, with 14 bases between them. The CDR3 sequence is 14 residues long. CDR3 sequence reads: CASSLENGRGEQFF. In DNA, the CDR3 is TGTGCCAGCAGCTTAGAAAACGGTAGGGGAGAGCAGTTCTTC.

The rearrangement links TRBV6-5 to TRBJ1-3, with D possibly matching TRBD1 (6 bases). Trimming stripped 5 bases from V and 1 base from J, with 9 bases between. Per the germline V gene, CDR1 is MNHEY and CDR2 is SVGAGI. The CDR3 is 14 amino acids. CDR3 loop: CASSRRGSGNTIYF. The CDR3 DNA sequence: TGTGCCAGCAGTCGCAGGGGTTCTGGAAACACCATATATTTT.